This entry lists 2 T cell receptor beta chains sequenced from one sample in a study of prognosis after radiotherapy for stage I lung cancer. Using two-round multiplex PCR, the authors amplified TCR beta CDR3 from genomic DNA. Primers were specific to each TRBV and TRBJ gene in first-round PCR. From the multiplex PCR reads, TCRdb called clonotypes with MiXCR, one entry per CDR3 protein. This sample has some 34,000 distinct CDR3 sequences, with less than 35% found just once. The sequencing here drew on PBMCs, taken before or after stereotactic body radiation therapy (not recorded which). The receptors were sampled from a donor older than 45 with non-small cell lung cancer.

Ten or more counts support this clonotype. This chain uses TRBV28 with TRBJ1-5, with D possibly matching TRBD1 (6 bases). Germline V gene data show CDR1 as MDHEN and CDR2 as SYDVKM. The V and J ends lost 5 bases and 6 bases respectively, with 17 bases between them. The CDR3 is 15 amino acids. The CDR3 spells CASSPVQGQGQPQHF. CDR3 in DNA: TGTGCCAGCAGTCCGGTCCAGGGGCAGGGTCAGCCCCAGCATTTT.

Comments on this clonotype: Since the CDR3 does not end with the conserved phenylalanine or tryptophan, this likely comes from a read error. V is TRBV28 and J is TRBJ2-7, with 9 bases that match TRBD2. J lost 2 bases, V lost 6 bases, and 5 bases had no gene match. Germline V gene sequence: CDR1 MDHEN, CDR2 SYDVKM. CDR3 length equals 14 residues. This CDR3 reads CASSAGGTPYEQYL. Here the CDR3 DNA reads TGTGCCAGCAGCGCGGGGGGGACCCCCTACGAGCAGTACCTC.